One sample yielded the 28 T cell receptor beta chains listed below, sequenced in a study of shared clonotypes between healthy human individuals. Only CD45RO-negative cells positively selected for CCR7 counted as naive CD8 cells, so terminally differentiated effector memory CD45RA+ cells were excluded. The method was immunoSEQ multiplex PCR; TCRdb's version includes in-frame clones alone and lacks a portion of them. Among some 2 million clones listed, about 95% were seen once. The specimen sequenced was naive CD8+ T cells sorted from blood. Source of these receptors: a man between 18 and 35 years old in good health.

V is TRBV4-2 and J is TRBJ1-1; 9 nucleotides line up with TRBD1. CDR3 size: 17 residues. Germline CDR1 and CDR2: LGHNA and YNFKEQ. Losses at the gene ends were 0 bases for V and 4 bases for J; bases not matched to a gene: 9. The chain's CDR3 is CASSQDWMTGGSTEAFF. CDR3 DNA: TGTGCCAGCAGCCAAGATTGGATGACAGGGGGGAGCACTGAAGCTTTCTTT.

This clone was detected only once. This chain connects TRBV7-9 to TRBJ1-1, with D hard to call. The germline CDR1 and CDR2 sequences are SEHNR and FQNEAQ (reference sequence). V lost 1 base, J lost 4 bases, and 10 bases lay in between. The CDR3 spans 14 residues. The DNA of the CDR3 is TGTGCCAGCAGCTTAGGGCCGGGGATCACTGAAGCTTTCTTT. It encodes CASSLGPGITEAFF.

The V gene is TRBV6-1, the J gene TRBJ2-5; D gene unclear. The germline V gene has CDR1 MNHNS and CDR2 SASEGT. Trimming took off 0 bases at V and 4 bases at J, with 15 bases between the two ends. The CDR3 is 16 amino acids. This CDR3 is CASSEAWDLSRETQYF. As DNA, the CDR3 is TGTGCCAGCAGTGAAGCTTGGGATTTGTCTCGAGAGACCCAGTACTTC.

The count of this clone is one. Other DNA sequences in this sample translate to the same CDR3. The chain carries TRBV6-1 and TRBJ2-7; no definite D call. Trimming shortened V by 2 bases and J by 1 base, and 6 bases separated the two germline ends. The CDR3 loop spans 13 amino acids. The V gene's germline CDR1 is MNHNS and CDR2 SASEGT. CDR3 DNA sequence: TGTGCCAGCAGTGAAAGCCTTTCCTACGAGCAGTACTTC. This sequence encodes CASSESLSYEQYF.

The rearrangement uses TRBV27 and TRBJ2-3, with D perhaps matching TRBD1 or TRBD2 (5 bases each). The CDR3 covers 15 residues. Germline CDR1 reads MNHEY; CDR2 reads SMNVEV (reference sequence). With 7 bases removed from V and 3 bases from J, the gap between germline ends came to 17 bases. The CDR3: CASNIDSGKTDTQYF. As DNA, the CDR3 is TGTGCCAGCAACATCGACAGCGGAAAAACAGATACGCAGTATTTT.

The CDR3 sequence is CSAKGMSSYNEQFF. In nucleotides, the CDR3 is TGCAGCGCAAAAGGGATGAGCTCCTACAATGAGCAGTTCTTC. The genes are TRBV29-1 and TRBJ2-1; D gene uncertain. V shed 7 bases and J shed 0 bases, with 13 bases lying between them. The CDR3 length is 14 residues. Germline CDR1 is SQVTM and CDR2 is ANQGSEA.

The V and J genes are TRBV5-4 and TRBJ2-3, with D tentatively TRBD2 (5 bases). The CDR3 runs 14 residues. Trimming shortened V by 0 bases and J by 2 bases, and 7 bases separated the two germline ends. Germline values: CDR1 SGHNT, CDR2 YYREEE (reference sequence). The CDR3, as DNA: TGTGCCAGCAGCTTGGGCCTAGCCACAGATACGCAGTATTTT. This sequence encodes CASSLGLATDTQYF.

This clone appeared once. This chain connects TRBV10-1 to TRBJ2-5; D call uncertain. There are 14 residues in the CDR3. Germline V gives CDR1 WNHNN, CDR2 SYGVQD (reference sequence). V was cut by 2 bases and J by 4 bases, with 11 bases left in between. CDR3 loop: CASSEGVSSETQYF. The CDR3 DNA reads as TGCGCCAGCAGTGAGGGGGTATCATCAGAGACCCAGTACTTC.

This chain links TRBV19 with TRBJ1-2, with D unresolved. V gave up 7 bases and J gave up 5 bases, with 17 bases separating them. The CDR3 is 14 amino acids. Germline-derived CDR1 and CDR2 are LNHDA and SQIVND (reference sequence). CDR3: CASTPGGSLYGYTF. The DNA for the CDR3 is TGTGCCAGTACCCCTGGAGGCAGCCTGTATGGCTACACCTTC.

V and J are TRBV6-5 and TRBJ2-7; TRBD1 agrees at 9 bases. From germline, CDR1 is MNHEY and CDR2 SVGAGI. The CDR3 extends over 15 amino acids. Trimming removed 5 bases from V and 0 bases from J; junction bases left unmatched: 5. Written as DNA, the CDR3 is TGTGCCAGCAGTCATTGGGACAGGGCCTCCTACGAGCAGTACTTC. It specifies CASSHWDRASYEQYF.

The chain carries TRBV27 and TRBJ1-3; a possible D gene is TRBD1 (5 bases). Between the trimmed V and J ends, which lost 2 bases and 0 bases, there was a span of 11 bases. CDR1 is MNHEY and CDR2 is SMNVEV in the germline V gene (reference sequence). The CDR3 is made up of 16 amino acids. The chain's CDR3 is CASSLQGPSSGNTIYF. In nucleotides, the CDR3 is TGTGCCAGCAGTTTACAGGGACCCAGCTCTGGAAACACCATATATTTT.

About this clone: At the DNA level, this CDR3 is encoded by other sequences in the same sample as well. The chain couples TRBV11-2 to TRBJ1-2; D ambiguous. This CDR3 has 13 amino acids. The germline CDR1 and CDR2 sequences are SGHAT and FQNNGV. V was clipped by 0 bases and J by 4 bases, with 6 bases between them. CDR3 amino acids: CASSLDGFYGYTF. CDR3 sequence (DNA): TGTGCCAGCAGCTTAGACGGGTTCTATGGCTACACCTTC. The full variable domain, rest sourced from reference TRBV11-2 and TRBJ1-2, is EAGVAQSPRYKIIEKRQSVAFWCNPISGHATLYWYQQILGQGPKLLIQFQNNGVVDDSQLPKDRFSAERLKGVDSTLKIQPAKLEDSAVYLCASSLDGFYGYTFGSGTRLTVV.

This clone was seen a single time. The rearrangement links TRBV19 to TRBJ1-1; no clear D. From germline, CDR1 is LNHDA and CDR2 SQIVND (reference sequence). Between the trimmed V and J ends, which lost 1 base and 4 bases, there was a span of 10 bases. The CDR3 totals 14 residues. Here the CDR3 reads CASSIADDLTEAFF. CDR3 nucleotides: TGTGCCAGTAGTATAGCTGACGACCTCACTGAAGCTTTCTTT.

For this clone: This sample includes further DNA sequences coding for the same CDR3. This rearrangement joins TRBV5-6 to TRBJ2-7, with no clear D. Trimming shortened V by 2 bases and J by 2 bases, and 8 bases separated the two germline ends. CDR3 length equals 13 residues. Per the germline V gene, CDR1 is SGHDT and CDR2 is YYEEEE. CDR3 in amino acids: CASSFPGTYEQYF. The CDR3 DNA sequence: TGTGCCAGCAGCTTTCCTGGTACCTACGAGCAGTACTTC. Together with reference TRBV5-6 and TRBJ2-7, the CDR3 gives the full variable domain: DAGVTQSPTHLIKTRGQQVTLRCSPKSGHDTVSWYQQALGQGPQFIFQYYEEEERQRGNFPDRFSGHQFPNYSSELNVNALLLGDSALYLCASSFPGTYEQYFGPGTRLTVT.

This chain uses TRBV30 with TRBJ2-5; 8 positions match TRBD2. Germline values: CDR1 GTSNPN, CDR2 SVGIG (reference sequence). Trimming cost V 0 bases and J 3 bases; bases outside gene matches: 3. The CDR3 totals 14 residues. The CDR3 bases are TGTGCCTGGAGTGTCAGCGGGGGCAAAGAGACCCAGTACTTC. Protein sequence: CAWSVSGGKETQYF.

The chain has TRBV27 and TRBJ2-1; D uncertain. This CDR3 is built from 12 residues. Per germline, CDR1 MNHEY and CDR2 SMNVEV (reference sequence). Trimming shortened V by 8 bases and J by 6 bases, and 11 bases separated the two germline ends. DNA for the CDR3: TGTGCCAGCTGGATAGTATTCAATGAGCAGTTCTTC. Protein: CASWIVFNEQFF.

This sequence joins TRBV7-9 and TRBJ2-5, with D tentatively TRBD1 (6 bases). V lost 2 bases, J lost 5 bases, and 15 bases lay in between. Germline-derived CDR1 and CDR2 are SEHNR and FQNEAQ (reference sequence). The CDR3 spans 15 residues. In nucleotides, the CDR3 is TGTGCCAGCAGCTTACAAACAGGGTCACGGGAGACCCAGTACTTC. Its translation is CASSLQTGSRETQYF.

This chain uses TRBV5-4 with TRBJ2-3; perhaps TRBD2 as D (6 bases). This CDR3 has 13 amino acids. Per germline, CDR1 SGHNT and CDR2 YYREEE (reference sequence). Trimming shortened V by 4 bases and J by 7 bases, and 13 bases separated the two germline ends. The CDR3 nucleotides are TGTGCCAGCAGCGGGGACTCAATTTATACGCAGTATTTT. It encodes CASSGDSIYTQYF.

This chain joins TRBV4-1 and TRBJ2-5; D might be TRBD2 (5 bases). V gave up 0 bases and J gave up 2 bases, with 16 bases separating them. CDR1 MGHRA and CDR2 YSYEKL come from the germline V gene. The CDR3 spans 17 residues. The CDR3 nucleotides read TGCGCCAGCAGCCAAGAAGCGGTGTCCCTGGGGCAAGAGACCCAGTACTTC. It encodes CASSQEAVSLGQETQYF.

The chain couples TRBV28 to TRBJ1-5, with D possibly TRBD1 on 5 matching bases. CDR1 and CDR2 from the germline V gene are MDHEN and SYDVKM. CDR3 length equals 13 residues. V lost 7 bases to trimming and J lost 7 bases, with 14 bases between them. CDR3 in amino acids: CASNQGFGQPQHF. The DNA of the CDR3 is TGTGCCAGCAACCAGGGTTTTGGCCAGCCCCAGCATTTT. Looking up the rest from reference TRBV28 and TRBJ1-5 gives the full variable domain: DVKVTQSSRYLVKRTGEKVFLECVQDMDHENMFWYRQDPGLGLRLIYFSYDVKMKEKGDIPEGYSVSREKKERFSLILESASTNQTSMYLCASNQGFGQPQHFGDGTRLSIL.

The V call is TRBV9, the J call TRBJ2-2; possible D gene TRBD2, 6 bases. Germline CDR1 reads SGDLS; CDR2 reads YYNGEE. This CDR3 has 14 residues. V gave up 7 bases and J gave up 1 base, with 11 bases separating them. CDR3 bases: TGTGCCAGCGGTTCGGGGGTGAACACCGGGGAGCTGTTTTTT. This gives the protein CASGSGVNTGELFF.

This sequence joins TRBV6-6 and TRBJ2-2, with TRBD2 identical over 11 bases. Per germline, CDR1 MNHNY and CDR2 SVGAGI (reference sequence). J gave up 4 bases and V 7 bases, and 8 bases lay outside the gene matches. This CDR3 has 16 residues. The CDR3 nucleotides are TGTGCCAGCACCAAAGTTACTAGCGGGAGCACCGGGGAGCTGTTTTTT. Protein: CASTKVTSGSTGELFF.

Here the CDR3 reads CSVEDREGRTDTQYF. The CDR3 DNA reads TGCAGCGTTGAAGATCGGGAGGGCCGAACAGATACGCAGTATTTT. J is TRBJ2-3 and V is TRBV29-1; 8 positions agree with TRBD2. The CDR3 loop spans 15 amino acids. The V segment lost 0 bases and the J segment 3 bases; nucleotides outside the gene matches: 5. Germline V gives CDR1 SQVTM, CDR2 ANQGSEA.

The chain employs TRBV9 and TRBJ2-1, with 7 bases lining up with TRBD2. Germline V gene lookup returns CDR1 SGDLS and CDR2 YYNGEE. This CDR3 region has 14 residues. With V trimmed by 0 bases and J by 13 bases, 10 bases remained unmatched. The CDR3 is CASSVAGVGGPQFF. The CDR3 nucleotides are TGTGCCAGCAGCGTAGCCGGTGTGGGAGGGCCACAGTTCTTC.

V usage is TRBV13 and J usage is TRBJ2-1; 9 nucleotides align to TRBD1. Germline V gives CDR1 PRHDT, CDR2 FYEKMQ (reference sequence). The ends lost 4 bases at V and 2 bases at J; junction bases unmatched: 3. The CDR3 length is 15 residues. The CDR3 DNA is TGTGCCAGCAGCTCAGGGACAGGGCCCTACAATGAGCAGTTCTTC. Its protein is CASSSGTGPYNEQFF.

CDR3 sequence (DNA): TGTGCCAGCAGCGGCCTGGATACGCAGTATTTT. It yields the protein CASSGLDTQYF. The rearrangement links TRBV9 to TRBJ2-3, with no clear D. Per the germline V gene, CDR1 is SGDLS and CDR2 is YYNGEE. V lost 3 bases, J lost 6 bases, and 5 bases lay in between. The CDR3 length is 11 residues.

CDR3 DNA sequence: TGTGCCAGCAGTTTAACGGGGAGTCTAAACTACGAGCAGTACTTC. This encodes CASSLTGSLNYEQYF. The chain couples TRBV27 to TRBJ2-7, with a tentative D call TRBD2 (5 bases). Germline-derived CDR1 and CDR2 are MNHEY and SMNVEV (reference sequence). The CDR3 loop spans 15 amino acids. V was shortened by 2 bases and J by 3 bases, with 14 bases between the two germline ends.

Comments on this clone: Other DNA variants within this sample encode the same CDR3. This chain links TRBV28 with TRBJ1-6; TRBD1 aligns across 12 bases. From germline, CDR1 is MDHEN and CDR2 SYDVKM. The trim removed 2 bases at V and 10 bases at J, leaving 0 bases unmatched. This CDR3 is 14 amino acids long. CDR3 sequence reads: CASSLGTGGSPLHF. The CDR3 nucleotides read TGTGCCAGCAGTTTAGGGACAGGGGGCTCACCCCTCCACTTT.